A single sample is the source of the 21 T cell receptor beta chains below, sequenced in a study of cytomegalovirus exposure and HLA in healthy donors. 60 Vbeta and 13 Jbeta primers were used in PCR. Here immunoSEQ multiplex PCR was the method, and the copy in TCRdb shows in-frame clones only, minus some. In the table there are approximately 100,000 clones, about 77% of which are singletons. What was sequenced was PBMCs. The receptors come from a woman aged 18-29 years in good health and CMV-seropositive.

In the case of this clone: The junction does not match germline at one end; this may be a read error. The chain has TRBV7-2 and TRBJ2-5, with 10 bases lining up with TRBD2. Germline V lookup: CDR1 SGHTA, CDR2 FQGNSA. The CDR3 covers 13 residues. CDR3 in amino acids: CASSLAGVETQYF. The CDR3 DNA reads TGTGCCAGCAGCCTAGCGGGAGTTGAGACCCAGTACTTC.

The CDR3 sequence is CASAFELAGANEQFF. CDR3 bases: TGTGCCAGCGCCTTCGAGCTAGCGGGAGCCAATGAGCAGTTCTTC. The chain combines TRBV7-9 with TRBJ2-1; TRBD2 matches at 10 bases. The germline V gene has CDR1 SEHNR and CDR2 FQNEAQ (reference sequence). After removal of 8 bases from V and 6 bases from J, the junction contained 10 bases not matched to a gene. There are 15 residues in the CDR3.

The chain employs TRBV6-5 and TRBJ2-2; D might be TRBD2 (5 bases). CDR3 length equals 15 residues. Trimming pared 4 bases from V and 1 base from J, leaving 10 bases between. Germline V gene lookup returns CDR1 MNHEY and CDR2 SVGAGI. The CDR3 loop reads CASSWVGMNTGELFF. The CDR3 region has the DNA TGTGCCAGCAGTTGGGTCGGGATGAACACCGGGGAGCTGTTTTTT.

The chain joins TRBV6-4 to TRBJ1-2; D possibly corresponds to TRBD1 (6 bases). CDR1 and CDR2 (germline): MRHNA, SNTAGT. The V end lost 4 bases, the J end lost 7 bases, and 16 bases lay between the germline ends. This CDR3 has 14 residues. CDR3 in DNA: TGTGCCAGCAGTGGCGAAGGGGGTATCGGTGGCTACACCTTC. Its translation is CASSGEGGIGGYTF.

There are a few counts of this clone. V usage is TRBV27 and J usage is TRBJ2-7; 10 nucleotides agree with TRBD1. Germline CDR1 reads MNHEY; CDR2 reads SMNVEV (reference sequence). V trimming: 1 base; J trimming: 2 bases; junction bases outside the gene matches: 17. The CDR3 sequence is 20 residues long. In DNA, the CDR3 is TGTGCCAGCAGTTTATTTGTGTCGGGACAGGGGCTGGGCCGTCCCTACGAGCAGTACTTC. Encoded protein: CASSLFVSGQGLGRPYEQYF.

The V gene is TRBV7-8, the J gene TRBJ2-1; 13 nucleotides align to TRBD2. The J segment lost 9 bases and the V segment lost 0 bases, leaving 11 bases of the junction unmatched. CDR1 is SGHVS and CDR2 is FQNEAQ in the germline V gene. This CDR3 region has 18 residues. In DNA form, the CDR3 reads TGTGCCAGCAGCTTAGCTCTGACTAGCGGGAGGTCCCAGGGTGAGCAGTTCTTC. As protein: CASSLALTSGRSQGEQFF.

Note on this clone: One junction end does not reproduce the germline sequence, and a read error may be involved. The chain uses TRBV7-8 and TRBJ2-5, with 8 nucleotides matching TRBD2. CDR1 SGHVS and CDR2 FQNEAQ come from the germline V gene. CDR3 size: 11 residues. CDR3 loop: CASSSGTRPNF. The CDR3 bases are TGTGCCAGCAGCTCCGGGACTAGACCTAACTTC.

The chain links TRBV30 to TRBJ1-1; D possibly corresponds to TRBD1 (6 bases). V dropped 5 bases and J dropped 5 bases, with 12 bases sitting between them. Germline values: CDR1 GTSNPN, CDR2 SVGIG (reference sequence). The CDR3 is 12 residues long. The CDR3 region is CAWGGLGTEAFF. The CDR3 DNA reads as TGTGCCTGGGGGGGCCTGGGAACTGAAGCTTTCTTT. The whole variable domain, remainder taken from reference TRBV30 and TRBJ1-1, is SQTIHQWPATLVQPVGSPLSLECTVEGTSNPNLYWYRQAAGRGLQLLFYSVGIGQISSEVPQNLSASRPQDRQFILSSKKLLLSDSGFYLCAWGGLGTEAFFGQGTRLTVV.

The rearrangement joins TRBV6-5 to TRBJ1-2; D possibly corresponds to TRBD1 (5 bases). The CDR3 extends over 15 amino acids. CDR1 and CDR2 (germline): MNHEY, SVGAGI. Trimming removed 0 bases from V and 2 bases from J, with 10 bases in between. Here the CDR3 DNA reads TGTGCCAGCAGTTACTCGCCGGACAACAACTATGGCTACACCTTC. The encoded protein is CASSYSPDNNYGYTF.

The rearrangement uses TRBV7-9 and TRBJ2-4; 7 bases map to TRBD1. The ends lost 0 bases at V and 1 base at J; junction bases unmatched: 6. This CDR3 is 17 amino acids long. The germline V gene has CDR1 SEHNR and CDR2 FQNEAQ (reference sequence). In DNA, the CDR3 is TGTGCCAGCAGCTTAGCTTTAGGGGGCACGGCCAAAAACATTCAGTACTTC. Translating gives CASSLALGGTAKNIQYF.

The chain recombines TRBV18 with TRBJ2-5; 7 bases agree with TRBD2. The CDR3 is made up of 16 amino acids. V trimming: 5 bases; J trimming: 2 bases; junction bases outside the gene matches: 11. Looked up from germline, CDR1 is KGHSH and CDR2 is LQKENI. DNA for the CDR3: TGTGCCAGCTCATCGGCCGAGGGAGCGGGACAAGAGACCCAGTACTTC. This translates into CASSSAEGAGQETQYF. The whole variable domain, filled in from reference TRBV18 and TRBJ2-5, reads NAGVMQNPRHLVRRRGQEARLRCSPMKGHSHVYWYRQLPEEGLKFMVYLQKENIIDESGMPKERFSAEFPKEGPSILRIQQVVRGDSAAYFCASSSAEGAGQETQYFGPGTRLLVL.

There are a few counts of this clone. The chain employs TRBV15 and TRBJ2-5; tentative D call: TRBD2 (7 bases). The CDR3 is 12 residues long. V was pared by 6 bases and J by 8 bases, with 13 bases between. The germline V gene has CDR1 LNHNV and CDR2 YYDKDF (reference sequence). CDR3 in DNA: TGTGCCACCAGTCTTCCGGGGGGCACCCAGTACTTC. It encodes CATSLPGGTQYF.

V usage is TRBV30 and J usage is TRBJ2-6, with a possible D match to TRBD1 (5 bases). V lost 8 bases, J lost 0 bases, and 5 bases lay in between. Germline assignment: CDR1 GTSNPN and CDR2 SVGIG (reference sequence). The CDR3 runs to 12 residues. The CDR3 region has the DNA TGTGCCGGACACTCTGGGGCCAACGTCCTGACTTTC. Translating it yields CAGHSGANVLTF.

The chain joins TRBV5-6 to TRBJ2-1; D remains unclear. This CDR3 contains 16 residues. Germline V gene lookup returns CDR1 SGHDT and CDR2 YYEEEE. V lost 2 bases to trimming and J lost 0 bases, with 12 bases between them. The CDR3 DNA is TGTGCCAGCAGCTTCTCTCCCTCGGGCTCCTACAATGAGCAGTTCTTC. As protein: CASSFSPSGSYNEQFF.

This chain joins TRBV5-6 and TRBJ2-1; D not certain. V lost 4 bases and J 9 bases, leaving 11 bases between the germline ends. The CDR3 is 12 residues long. Germline CDR1 SGHDT, CDR2 YYEEEE. This chain's CDR3 is CASSLLLVEQFF. The DNA for the CDR3 is TGTGCCAGCAGCCTTCTCTTAGTTGAGCAGTTCTTC. The entire variable domain, with the rest obtained from reference TRBV5-6 and TRBJ2-1, is as follows: DAGVTQSPTHLIKTRGQQVTLRCSPKSGHDTVSWYQQALGQGPQFIFQYYEEEERQRGNFPDRFSGHQFPNYSSELNVNALLLGDSALYLCASSLLLVEQFFGPGTRLTVL.

This clone was detected only once. The V call is TRBV20-1, the J call TRBJ2-5; 7 bases map to TRBD1. The V segment lost 5 bases and the J segment 9 bases; nucleotides outside the gene matches: 6. This CDR3 contains 11 residues. Germline V gives CDR1 DFQATT, CDR2 SNEGSKA (reference sequence). The CDR3 spells CSAGDSSAQYF. CDR3 sequence (DNA): TGCAGTGCTGGGGACAGCTCGGCCCAGTACTTC.

The V and J genes are TRBV2 and TRBJ1-5; 7 bases line up with TRBD1. The CDR3 is made up of 15 amino acids. The germline CDR1 and CDR2 sequences are SNHLY and FYNNEI. The V and J ends lost 5 bases and 3 bases, in that order; junction bases with no gene match: 7. CDR3 sequence: CASSRMGQFNQPQHF. In nucleotides, the CDR3 is TGTGCCAGCAGTCGGATGGGACAGTTCAATCAGCCCCAGCATTTT.

The chain has TRBV12-5 and TRBJ2-1; 7 bases line up with TRBD2. Germline CDR1 reads LGHNT; CDR2 reads FRNRAP. The CDR3 length is 13 residues. With 7 bases clipped from V and 5 bases from J, the junction kept 5 bases outside the gene matches. The CDR3 DNA follows: TGTGCTAGTGCCCTAGGGACTAACAATGAGCAGTTCTTC. Its protein product is CASALGTNNEQFF.

The chain employs TRBV2 and TRBJ1-2; 7 positions agree with TRBD1. The V and J ends lost 0 bases and 4 bases, in that order; junction bases with no gene match: 11. Germline assignment: CDR1 SNHLY and CDR2 FYNNEI. There are 17 residues in the CDR3. The CDR3 nucleotides read TGTGCCAGCAGTGAAGCGCCGGGCCTCGGGACAGTCTATGGCTACACCTTC. Translation gives CASSEAPGLGTVYGYTF.

The V call is TRBV7-3, the J call TRBJ2-1; 12 nucleotides align to TRBD2. After removal of 4 bases from V and 5 bases from J, the junction contained 6 bases not matched to a gene. The CDR3 consists of 16 residues. CDR1 and CDR2 (germline): SGHTA, FQGTGA. CDR3 coding DNA: TGTGCCAGCAGCTCGACCCTAGCGGGAGGGGACAATGAGCAGTTCTTC. Its protein product is CASSSTLAGGDNEQFF.

This rearrangement joins TRBV7-9 to TRBJ1-4, with 9 nucleotides matching TRBD1. The V and J ends lost 5 bases and 6 bases, in that order; junction bases with no gene match: 7. CDR1 is SEHNR and CDR2 is FQNEAQ in the germline V gene (reference sequence). The CDR3 totals 15 residues. CDR3 residues: CASSPGQGFDEKLFF. The CDR3 coding sequence is TGTGCCAGCAGCCCCGGACAGGGGTTTGATGAAAAACTGTTTTTT.